The clone carrying this TCR beta chain has just one count. Using immunoSEQ multiplex PCR, the repertoire was profiled, and TCRdb retains in-frame clones only, with some absent. This table holds roughly 67,000 clones, around 93% found once. The data were obtained in a study of cytomegalovirus exposure and HLA in healthy donors. CDR3 length equals 11 residues. V was pared by 8 bases and J by 4 bases, with 8 bases between. Germline V lookup: CDR1 LNHDA, CDR2 SQIVND (reference sequence). This TCR derives from a man aged 18 to 30 in good health and CMV-seronegative. Specimen: PBMCs. The chain carries TRBV19 and TRBJ1-1, with D hard to call. CDR3 sequence reads: CASRFGTEAFF. DNA of the CDR3: TGTGCCAGTCGGTTTGGCACTGAAGCTTTCTTT.